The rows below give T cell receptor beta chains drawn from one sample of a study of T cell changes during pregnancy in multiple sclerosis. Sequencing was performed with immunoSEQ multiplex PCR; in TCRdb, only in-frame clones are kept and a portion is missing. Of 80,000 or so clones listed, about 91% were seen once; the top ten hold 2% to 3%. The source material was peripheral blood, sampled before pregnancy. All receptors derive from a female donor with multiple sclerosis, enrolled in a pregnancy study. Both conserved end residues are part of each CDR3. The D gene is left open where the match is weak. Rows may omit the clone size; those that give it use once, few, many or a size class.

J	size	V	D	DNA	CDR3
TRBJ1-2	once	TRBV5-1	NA	TGCGCCAGCAGCTTGGGGGGCCGGGGGTCTAGTGGCTACACCTTC	CASSLGGRGSSGYTF
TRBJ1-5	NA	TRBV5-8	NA	TGTGCCAGCAGCTCCGGACACTATAGCAATCAGCCCCAGCATTTT	CASSSGHYSNQPQHF
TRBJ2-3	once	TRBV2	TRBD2	TGTGCCAGCAGTGAACCGGGACTAGCGGGACAAGATACGCAGTATTTT	CASSEPGLAGQDTQYF
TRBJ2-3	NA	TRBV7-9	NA	TGTGCCAGCAGCCGAGACGGCCACCGAGGGTATTTT	CASSRDGHRGYF
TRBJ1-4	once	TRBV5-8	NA	TGTGCCAGCAGCTACGGGGGTCGTGAAAAACTGTTTTTT	CASSYGGREKLFF
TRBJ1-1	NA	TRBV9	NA	TGTGCCAGCAGCGGAGGGGGGGTTCACACTGAAGCTTTCTTT	CASSGGGVHTEAFF
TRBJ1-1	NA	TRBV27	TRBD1	TGTGCCAGCAGTTTTGGTGGGACAGGGACTGAAGCTTTCTTT	CASSFGGTGTEAFF
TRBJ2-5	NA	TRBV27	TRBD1	TGTGCCAGCAGATCCCTGACAGGGAACGCGGAGACCCAGTACTTC	CASRSLTGNAETQYF
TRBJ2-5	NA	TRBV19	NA	TGTGCCAGTAGTGTGGGACAATGGGAGACCCAGTACTTC	CASSVGQWETQYF
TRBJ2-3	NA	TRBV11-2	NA	TGTGCCAGCAGCTTAGGGCAGGGCCTAGATACGCAGTATTTT	CASSLGQGLDTQYF
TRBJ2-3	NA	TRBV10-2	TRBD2	TGCGCCAGCGGGACTAGCGGGAGTAGAGATACGCAGTATTTT	CASGTSGSRDTQYF
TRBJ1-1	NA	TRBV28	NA	TGTGCCAGCAGTTTCCAGAACACTGAAGCTTTCTTT	CASSFQNTEAFF
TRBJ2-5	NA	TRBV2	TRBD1	TGTGCCAGCAGTGAACCCAGGGGGAATCAAGAGACCCAGTACTTC	CASSEPRGNQETQYF
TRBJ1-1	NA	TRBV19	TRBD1	TGTGCCAGTAGTATTTTGGCAGGGGGCGTTTCCGTGAACACTGAAGCTTTCTTT	CASSILAGGVSVNTEAFF
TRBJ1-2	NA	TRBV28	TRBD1	TGTGCCAGCAGTCCGACAGGGTCCCACTATGGCTACACCTTC	CASSPTGSHYGYTF
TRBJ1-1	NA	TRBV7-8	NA	TGTGCCAGCAGCCCCCAAGGACAGACTACAGAAGCTTTCTTT	CASSPQGQTTEAFF
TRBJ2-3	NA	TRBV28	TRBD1	TGTGCCAGCAGTCGTGACAGGGGAACAGATACGCAGTATTTT	CASSRDRGTDTQYF
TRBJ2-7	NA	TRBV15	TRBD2	TGTGCCACCAGCAGGGAACTAGCGGGAGCGGCCTACGAGCAGTACTTC	CATSRELAGAAYEQYF